This T cell receptor beta chain was sequenced in a study of identical twins. Study-level points and caveats: Abundant beta clonotypes from cord blood bore fewer insertions; memory repertoires lacked this pattern.

The trim removed 4 bases at V and 4 bases at J, leaving 17 bases unmatched. From germline, CDR1 is SGHAT and CDR2 FQNNGV. The CDR3 consists of 19 residues. Only a few counts were recorded for this clonotype. What it binds is unknown. TCRdb re-called the 5' RACE reads through MiXCR, storing one row per CDR3 protein. The repertoire holds 1.5 million to 2 million distinct CDR3 sequences, with 25% to 35% as singletons. The sequenced material came from cord blood. This clonotype originated in a newborn girl in good health. The gene calls are TRBV11-2 and TRBJ2-1; 9 nucleotides line up with TRBD1. The CDR3 reads CASSSMLPNRDRAYNEQFF. The CDR3 coding sequence is TGTGCCAGCAGCTCGATGCTCCCAAACCGGGACAGGGCTTACAATGAGCAGTTCTTC. The complete variable domain, with remaining parts taken from reference TRBV11-2 and TRBJ2-1, reads EAGVAQSPRYKIIEKRQSVAFWCNPISGHATLYWYQQILGQGPKLLIQFQNNGVVDDSQLPKDRFSAERLKGVDSTLKIQPAKLEDSAVYLCASSSMLPNRDRAYNEQFFGPGTRLTVL.